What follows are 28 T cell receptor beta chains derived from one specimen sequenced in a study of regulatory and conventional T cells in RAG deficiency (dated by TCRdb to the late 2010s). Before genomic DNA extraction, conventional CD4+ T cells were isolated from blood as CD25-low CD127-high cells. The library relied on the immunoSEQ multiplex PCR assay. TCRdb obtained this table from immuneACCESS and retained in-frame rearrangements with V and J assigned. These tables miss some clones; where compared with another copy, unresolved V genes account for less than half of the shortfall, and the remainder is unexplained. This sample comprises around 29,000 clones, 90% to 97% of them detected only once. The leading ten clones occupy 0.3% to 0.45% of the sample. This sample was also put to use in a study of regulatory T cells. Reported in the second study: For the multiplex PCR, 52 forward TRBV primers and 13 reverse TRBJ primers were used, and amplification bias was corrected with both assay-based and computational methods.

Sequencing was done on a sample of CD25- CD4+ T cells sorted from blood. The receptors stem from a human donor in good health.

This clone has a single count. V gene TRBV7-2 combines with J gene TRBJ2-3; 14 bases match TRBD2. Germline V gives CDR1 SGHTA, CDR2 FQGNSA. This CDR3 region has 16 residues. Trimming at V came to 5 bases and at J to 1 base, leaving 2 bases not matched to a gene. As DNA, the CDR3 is TGTGCCAGCAGCCTGGGACTAGCGGGGGGCACAGATACGCAGTATTTT. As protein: CASSLGLAGGTDTQYF. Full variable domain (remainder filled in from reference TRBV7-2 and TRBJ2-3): GAGVSQSPSNKVTEKGKDVELRCDPISGHTALYWYRQSLGQGLEFLIYFQGNSAPDKSGLPSDRFSAERTGGSVSTLTIQRTQQEDSAVYLCASSLGLAGGTDTQYFGPGTRLTVL.

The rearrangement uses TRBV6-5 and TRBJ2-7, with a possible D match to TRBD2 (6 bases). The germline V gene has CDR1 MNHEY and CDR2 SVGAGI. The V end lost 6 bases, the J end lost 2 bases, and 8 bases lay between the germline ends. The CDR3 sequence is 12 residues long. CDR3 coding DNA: TGTGCCAGCAGGGAGGGACCCTACGAGCAGTACTTC. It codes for CASREGPYEQYF.

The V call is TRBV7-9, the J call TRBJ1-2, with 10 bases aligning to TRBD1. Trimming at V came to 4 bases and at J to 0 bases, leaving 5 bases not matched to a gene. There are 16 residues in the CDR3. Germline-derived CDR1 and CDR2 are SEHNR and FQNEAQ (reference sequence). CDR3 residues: CASSSGTGDANYGYTF. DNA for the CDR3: TGTGCCAGCAGCTCCGGGACAGGGGATGCTAACTATGGCTACACCTTC.

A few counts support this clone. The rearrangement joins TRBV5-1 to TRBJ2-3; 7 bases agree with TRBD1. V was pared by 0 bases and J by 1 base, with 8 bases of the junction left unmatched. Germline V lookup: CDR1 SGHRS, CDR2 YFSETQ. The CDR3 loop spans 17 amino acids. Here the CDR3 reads CASSLDNRGGGTDTQYF. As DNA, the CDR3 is TGCGCCAGCAGCTTGGACAACAGGGGTGGAGGCACAGATACGCAGTATTTT.

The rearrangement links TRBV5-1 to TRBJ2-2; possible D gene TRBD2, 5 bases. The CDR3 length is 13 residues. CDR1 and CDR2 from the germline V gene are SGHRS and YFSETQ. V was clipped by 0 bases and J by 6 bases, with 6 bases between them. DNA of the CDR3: TGCGCCAGCAGCTTGGACGGGGCCGGGGAGCTGTTTTTT. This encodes CASSLDGAGELFF.

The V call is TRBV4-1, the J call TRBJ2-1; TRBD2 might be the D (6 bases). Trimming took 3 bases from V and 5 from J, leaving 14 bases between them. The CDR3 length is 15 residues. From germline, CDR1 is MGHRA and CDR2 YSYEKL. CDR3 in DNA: TGCGCCAGCAGCCATCAGGGTAGCGGAGACAATGAGCAGTTCTTC. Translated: CASSHQGSGDNEQFF.

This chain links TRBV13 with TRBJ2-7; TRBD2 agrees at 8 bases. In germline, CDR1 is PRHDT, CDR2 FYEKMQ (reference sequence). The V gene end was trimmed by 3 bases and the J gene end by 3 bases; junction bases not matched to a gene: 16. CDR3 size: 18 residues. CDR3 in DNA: TGTGCCAGCAGCTTCCGACCGGCGATAGCGGGAAATGACTACGAGCAGTACTTC. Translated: CASSFRPAIAGNDYEQYF.

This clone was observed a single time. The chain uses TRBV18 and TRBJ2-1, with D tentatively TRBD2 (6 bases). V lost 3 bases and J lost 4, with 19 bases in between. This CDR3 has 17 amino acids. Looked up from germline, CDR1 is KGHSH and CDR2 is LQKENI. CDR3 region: CASSPTTPGLGYNEQFF. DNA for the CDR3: TGTGCCAGCTCACCTACCACACCGGGACTCGGGTACAATGAGCAGTTCTTC.

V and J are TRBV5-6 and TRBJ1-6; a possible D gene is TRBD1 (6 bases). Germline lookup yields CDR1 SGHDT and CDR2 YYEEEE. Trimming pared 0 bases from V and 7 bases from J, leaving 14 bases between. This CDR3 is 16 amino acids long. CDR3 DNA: TGTGCCAGCAGCTTGGGGTCATGGGGGCGGAATTCACCCCTCCACTTT. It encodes CASSLGSWGRNSPLHF.

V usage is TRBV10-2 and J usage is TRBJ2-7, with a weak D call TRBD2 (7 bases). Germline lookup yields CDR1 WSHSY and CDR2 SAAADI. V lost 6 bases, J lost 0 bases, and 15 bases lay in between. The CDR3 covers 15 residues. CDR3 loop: CASSHREGISYEQYF. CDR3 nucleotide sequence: TGCGCCAGCAGCCACAGGGAGGGGATCTCCTACGAGCAGTACTTC.

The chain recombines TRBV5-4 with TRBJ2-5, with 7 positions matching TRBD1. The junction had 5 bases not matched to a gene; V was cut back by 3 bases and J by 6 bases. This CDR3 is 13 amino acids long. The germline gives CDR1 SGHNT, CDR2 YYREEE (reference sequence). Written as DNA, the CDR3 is TGTGCCAGCAGCTGGGACAGTTTCCAGACCCAGTACTTC. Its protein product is CASSWDSFQTQYF.

The DNA of the CDR3 is TGTGCCTGGAGTGTGGGAGGATTTTTTTCGGGACTAGCGGGAGGGCTCTCCTACGAGCAGTACTTC. This gives the protein CAWSVGGFFSGLAGGLSYEQYF. V usage is TRBV30 and J usage is TRBJ2-7, with 16 nucleotides matching TRBD2. Trimming took 0 bases from V and 0 from J; bases not matched to a gene: 17. This CDR3 spans 22 amino acids. Germline CDR1 is GTSNPN and CDR2 is SVGIG (reference sequence).

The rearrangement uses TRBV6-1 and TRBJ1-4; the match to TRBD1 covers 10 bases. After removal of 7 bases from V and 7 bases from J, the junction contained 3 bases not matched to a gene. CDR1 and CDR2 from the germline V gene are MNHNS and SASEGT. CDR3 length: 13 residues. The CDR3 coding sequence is TGTGCCAGCACTCGGGACAGGGGTGAAAAACTGTTTTTT. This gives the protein CASTRDRGEKLFF.

CDR3 coding DNA: TGTGCCAGCAGCCCCGGGGTTAGAGAAGCTTTCTTT. Its translation is CASSPGVREAFF. J is TRBJ1-1 and V is TRBV7-9; D unclear. The germline gives CDR1 SEHNR, CDR2 FQNEAQ (reference sequence). V was cut by 5 bases and J by 8 bases, with 12 bases left in between. This CDR3 spans 12 amino acids.

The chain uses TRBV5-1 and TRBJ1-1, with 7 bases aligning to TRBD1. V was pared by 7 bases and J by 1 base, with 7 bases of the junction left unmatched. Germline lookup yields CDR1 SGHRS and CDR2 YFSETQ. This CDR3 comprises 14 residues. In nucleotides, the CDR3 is TGCGCCAGCGGGACGCAGGGGGGGAACACTGAAGCTTTCTTT. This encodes CASGTQGGNTEAFF.

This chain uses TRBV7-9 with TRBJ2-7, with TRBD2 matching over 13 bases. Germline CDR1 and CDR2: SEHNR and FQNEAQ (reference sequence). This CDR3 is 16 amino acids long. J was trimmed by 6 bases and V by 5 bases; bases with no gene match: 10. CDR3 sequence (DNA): TGTGCCAGCAGCACCCTGGGACTAGCGGGATCTTTCGAGCAGTACTTC. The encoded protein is CASSTLGLAGSFEQYF.

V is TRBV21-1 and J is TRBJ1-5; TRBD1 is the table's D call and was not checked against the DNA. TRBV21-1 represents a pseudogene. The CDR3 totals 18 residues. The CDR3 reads CASSDWGDRGNSNQPQHF. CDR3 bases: TGTGCCAGCAGCGATTGGGGGGACAGGGGAAATAGCAATCAGCCCCAGCATTTT.

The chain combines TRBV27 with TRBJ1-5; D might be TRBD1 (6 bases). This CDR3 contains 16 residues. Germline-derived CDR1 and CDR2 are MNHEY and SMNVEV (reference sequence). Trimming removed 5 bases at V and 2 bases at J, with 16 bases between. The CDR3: CASSTTGKLGNQPQHF. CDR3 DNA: TGTGCCAGCAGTACAACAGGGAAGTTGGGCAATCAGCCCCAGCATTTT.

The CDR3 protein is CASSLAAVGGAGGTNEKLFF. The CDR3, as DNA: TGTGCCAGCAGCTTAGCCGCGGTTGGAGGGGCCGGTGGTACTAATGAAAAACTGTTTTTT. The V and J genes are TRBV7-2 and TRBJ1-4; maybe TRBD1 (5 bases). V lost 0 bases to trimming and J lost 2 bases, with 22 bases between them. This CDR3 comprises 20 residues. Germline V gene data show CDR1 as SGHTA and CDR2 as FQGNSA.

CDR3 sequence (DNA): TGTGCCAGTAGTACGTCGTTTGGCAATCAGCCCCAGCATTTT. Translation gives CASSTSFGNQPQHF. The V call is TRBV19, the J call TRBJ1-5; D is undetermined. Trimming took off 4 bases at V and 2 bases at J, with 9 bases between the two ends. This CDR3 has 14 residues. Per germline, CDR1 LNHDA and CDR2 SQIVND (reference sequence). The whole variable domain, remainder taken from reference TRBV19 and TRBJ1-5, is DGGITQSPKYLFRKEGQNVTLSCEQNLNHDAMYWYRQDPGQGLRLIYYSQIVNDFQKGDIAEGYSVSREKKESFPLTVTSAQKNPTAFYLCASSTSFGNQPQHFGDGTRLSIL.

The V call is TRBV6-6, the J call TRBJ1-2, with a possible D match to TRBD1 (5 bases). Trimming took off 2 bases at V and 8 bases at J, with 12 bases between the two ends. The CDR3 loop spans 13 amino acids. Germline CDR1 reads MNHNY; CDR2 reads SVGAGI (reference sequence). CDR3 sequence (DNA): TGTGCCAGCAGTTACGATGGGGCTGGGGGCTACACCTTC. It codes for CASSYDGAGGYTF.

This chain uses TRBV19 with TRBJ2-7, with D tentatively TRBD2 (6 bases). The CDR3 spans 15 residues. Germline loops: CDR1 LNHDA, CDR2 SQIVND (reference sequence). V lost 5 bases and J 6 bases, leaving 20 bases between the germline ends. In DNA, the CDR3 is TGTGCCAGTAGTCGGTATAGCGGCAGCCCCACCGAGCAGTACTTC. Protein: CASSRYSGSPTEQYF.

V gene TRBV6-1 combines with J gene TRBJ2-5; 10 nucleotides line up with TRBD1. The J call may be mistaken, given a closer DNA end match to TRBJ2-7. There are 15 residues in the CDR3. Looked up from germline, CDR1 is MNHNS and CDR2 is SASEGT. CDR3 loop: CASMNPGTGAYEQYF. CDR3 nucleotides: TGTGCCAGCATGAACCCCGGGACAGGGGCTTACGAGCAGTACTTC.

The CDR3 sequence: CATSRNRGNGYTF. Written as DNA, the CDR3 is TGTGCCACCAGCAGGAACAGGGGGAATGGCTACACCTTC. The V call is TRBV15, the J call TRBJ1-2; TRBD1 aligns across 8 bases. The V and J ends lost 3 bases and 6 bases, in that order; junction bases with no gene match: 3. The CDR3 loop spans 13 amino acids. CDR1 LNHNV and CDR2 YYDKDF come from the germline V gene (reference sequence).

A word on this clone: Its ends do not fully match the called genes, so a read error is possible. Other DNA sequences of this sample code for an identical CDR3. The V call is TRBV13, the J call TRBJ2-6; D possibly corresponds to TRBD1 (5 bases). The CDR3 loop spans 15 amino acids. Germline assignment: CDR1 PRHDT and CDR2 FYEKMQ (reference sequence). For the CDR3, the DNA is TGTGCCAGCAGCTCATCATCCTCTGGGGCTAACGTCCTGACTTTC. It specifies CASSSSSSGANVLTF. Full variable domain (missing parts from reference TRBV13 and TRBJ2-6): AAGVIQSPRHLIKEKRETATLKCYPIPRHDTVYWYQQGPGQDPQFLISFYEKMQSDKGSIPDRFSAQQFSDYHSELNMSSLELGDSALYFCASSSSSSGANVLTFGAGSRLTVL.

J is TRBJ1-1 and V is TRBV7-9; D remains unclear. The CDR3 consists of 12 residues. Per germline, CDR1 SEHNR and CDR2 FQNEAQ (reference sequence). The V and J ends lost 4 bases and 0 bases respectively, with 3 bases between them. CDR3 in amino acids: CASSSVNTEAFF. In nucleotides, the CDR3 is TGTGCCAGCAGCTCAGTGAACACTGAAGCTTTCTTT.

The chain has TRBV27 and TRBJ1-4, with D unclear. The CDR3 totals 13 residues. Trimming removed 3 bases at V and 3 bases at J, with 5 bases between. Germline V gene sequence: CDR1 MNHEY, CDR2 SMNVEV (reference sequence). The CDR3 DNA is TGTGCCAGCAGTTTGCAGGCTAATGAAAAACTGTTTTTT. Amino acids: CASSLQANEKLFF. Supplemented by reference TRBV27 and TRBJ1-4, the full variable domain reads EAQVTQNPRYLITVTGKKLTVTCSQNMNHEYMSWYRQDPGLGLRQIYYSMNVEVTDKGDVPEGYKVSRKEKRNFPLILESPSPNQTSLYFCASSLQANEKLFFGSGTQLSVL.

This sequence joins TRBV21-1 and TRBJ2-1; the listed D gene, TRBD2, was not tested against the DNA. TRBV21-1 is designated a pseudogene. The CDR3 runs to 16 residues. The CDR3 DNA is TGTGCCAGCAGCAATGACGAGGGTTTCTCCTACAATGAGCAGTTCTTC. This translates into CASSNDEGFSYNEQFF.